The following is a T cell receptor (beta chain) sequence with its context. Its specificity is not known. These data belong to a study of T cell responses to AZD1222 COVID-19 vaccine. General study findings and limits: After the peak T cell response, and only then, were repertoires sampled. The sample set comprised mostly white British donors with more females, and clonal diversity was possibly underestimated. Along spike, vaccine-associated CD4 TCRs were found throughout, with dominance at 160-218 and 743-854.

The method was immunoSEQ multiplex PCR; TCRdb's version includes in-frame clones alone and lacks a portion of them. The sample consists of 130,000 to 150,000 clones, about 92% of them appearing once. This CDR3 is built from 16 residues. Germline V CDR1 and CDR2: SGHAT, FQNNGV. V shed 1 base and J 6 bases; nucleotides not matched to a gene: 12. The origin of this receptor is an adult who had recovered from COVID-19. The sequenced sample was peripheral blood, obtained after recovery from COVID-19. The chain links TRBV11-2 to TRBJ2-7; 7 bases agree with TRBD2. The CDR3 loop is CASSLGPGGPLGEQYF. CDR3 coding DNA: TGTGCCAGCAGCTTAGGGCCGGGGGGACCCCTGGGCGAGCAGTACTTC.